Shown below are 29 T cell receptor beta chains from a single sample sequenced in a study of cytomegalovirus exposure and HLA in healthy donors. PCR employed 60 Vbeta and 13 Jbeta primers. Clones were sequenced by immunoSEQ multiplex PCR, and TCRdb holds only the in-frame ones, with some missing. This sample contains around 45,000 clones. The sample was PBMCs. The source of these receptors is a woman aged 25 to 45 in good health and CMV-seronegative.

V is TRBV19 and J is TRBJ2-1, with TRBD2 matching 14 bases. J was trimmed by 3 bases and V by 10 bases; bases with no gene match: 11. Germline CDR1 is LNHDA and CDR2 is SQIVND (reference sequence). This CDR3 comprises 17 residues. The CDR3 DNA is TGTGCCACCCACTCGTCGACTAGCGGGAGGGGCTACAATGAGCAGTTCTTC. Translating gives CATHSSTSGRGYNEQFF. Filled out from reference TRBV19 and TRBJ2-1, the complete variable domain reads DGGITQSPKYLFRKEGQNVTLSCEQNLNHDAMYWYRQDPGQGLRLIYYSQIVNDFQKGDIAEGYSVSREKKESFPLTVTSAQKNPTAFYLCATHSSTSGRGYNEQFFGPGTRLTVL.

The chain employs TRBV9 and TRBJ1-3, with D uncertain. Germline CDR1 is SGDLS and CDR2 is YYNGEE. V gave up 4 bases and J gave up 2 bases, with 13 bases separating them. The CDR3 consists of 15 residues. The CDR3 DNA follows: TGTGCCAGCAGCCCGGGAGGGCTAACTGGAAACACCATATATTTT. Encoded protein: CASSPGGLTGNTIYF. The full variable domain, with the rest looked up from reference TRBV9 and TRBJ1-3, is DSGVTQTPKHLITATGQRVTLRCSPRSGDLSVYWYQQSLDQGLQFLIQYYNGEERAKGNILERFSAQQFPDLHSELNLSSLELGDSALYFCASSPGGLTGNTIYFGEGSWLTVV.

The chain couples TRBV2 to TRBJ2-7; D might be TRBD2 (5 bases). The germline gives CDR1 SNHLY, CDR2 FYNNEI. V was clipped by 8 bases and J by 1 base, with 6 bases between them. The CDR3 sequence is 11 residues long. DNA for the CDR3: TGTGCCAGCCGGGATTCCTACGAGCAGTACTTC. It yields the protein CASRDSYEQYF.

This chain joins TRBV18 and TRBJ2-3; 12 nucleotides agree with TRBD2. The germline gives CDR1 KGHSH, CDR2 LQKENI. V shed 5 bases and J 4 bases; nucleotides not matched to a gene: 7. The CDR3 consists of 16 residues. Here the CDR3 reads CASSFGLAGSSDTQYF. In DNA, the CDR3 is TGTGCCAGCTCATTCGGACTAGCGGGATCGTCAGATACGCAGTATTTT. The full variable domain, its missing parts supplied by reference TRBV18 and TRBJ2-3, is NAGVMQNPRHLVRRRGQEARLRCSPMKGHSHVYWYRQLPEEGLKFMVYLQKENIIDESGMPKERFSAEFPKEGPSILRIQQVVRGDSAAYFCASSFGLAGSSDTQYFGPGTRLTVL.

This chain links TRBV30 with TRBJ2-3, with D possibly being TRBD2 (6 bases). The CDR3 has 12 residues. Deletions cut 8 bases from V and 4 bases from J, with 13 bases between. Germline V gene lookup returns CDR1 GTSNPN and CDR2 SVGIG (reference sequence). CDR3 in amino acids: CAVGGRADTQYF. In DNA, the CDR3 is TGTGCCGTGGGGGGTAGAGCAGATACGCAGTATTTT.

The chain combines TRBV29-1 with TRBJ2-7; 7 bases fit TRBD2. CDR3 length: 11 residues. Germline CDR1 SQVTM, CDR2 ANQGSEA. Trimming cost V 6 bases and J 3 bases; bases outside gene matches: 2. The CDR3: CSVREGYEQYF. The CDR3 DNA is TGCAGCGTGAGGGAGGGCTACGAGCAGTACTTC.

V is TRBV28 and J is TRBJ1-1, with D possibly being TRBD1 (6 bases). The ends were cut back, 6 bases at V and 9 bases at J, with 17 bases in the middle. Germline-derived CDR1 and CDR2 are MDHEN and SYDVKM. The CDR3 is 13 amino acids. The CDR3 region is CASSPPRGGKAFF. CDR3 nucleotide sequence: TGTGCCAGCAGCCCCCCCAGAGGGGGTAAAGCTTTCTTT.

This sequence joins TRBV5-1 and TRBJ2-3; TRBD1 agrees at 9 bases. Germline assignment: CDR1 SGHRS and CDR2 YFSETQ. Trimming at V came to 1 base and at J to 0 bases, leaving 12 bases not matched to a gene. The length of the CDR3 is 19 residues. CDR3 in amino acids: CASSLPPPDRGRSTDTQYF. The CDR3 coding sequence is TGCGCCAGCAGCTTGCCGCCCCCGGACAGGGGTCGGAGCACAGATACGCAGTATTTT. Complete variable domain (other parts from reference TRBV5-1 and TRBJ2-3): KAGVTQTPRYLIKTRGQQVTLSCSPISGHRSVSWYQQTPGQGLQFLFEYFSETQRNKGNFPGRFSGRQFSNSRSEMNVSTLELGDSALYLCASSLPPPDRGRSTDTQYFGPGTRLTVL.

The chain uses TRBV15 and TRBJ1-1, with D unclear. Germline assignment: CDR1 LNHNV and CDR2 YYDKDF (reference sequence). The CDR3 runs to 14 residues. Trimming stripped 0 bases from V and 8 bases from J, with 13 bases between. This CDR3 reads CATSRDPRSKEAFF. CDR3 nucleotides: TGTGCCACCAGCAGAGATCCCCGGTCTAAGGAAGCTTTCTTT. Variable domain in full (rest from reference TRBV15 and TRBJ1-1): DAMVIQNPRYQVTQFGKPVTLSCSQTLNHNVMYWYQQKSSQAPKLLFHYYDKDFNNEADTPDNFQSRRPNTSFCFLDIRSPGLGDTAMYLCATSRDPRSKEAFFGQGTRLTVV.

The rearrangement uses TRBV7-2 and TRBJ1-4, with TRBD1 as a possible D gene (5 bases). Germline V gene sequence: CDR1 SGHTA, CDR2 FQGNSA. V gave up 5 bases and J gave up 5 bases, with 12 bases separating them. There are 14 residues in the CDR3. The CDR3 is CASSAGTDNEKLFF. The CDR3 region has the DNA TGTGCCAGCAGCGCCGGGACTGACAATGAAAAACTGTTTTTT.

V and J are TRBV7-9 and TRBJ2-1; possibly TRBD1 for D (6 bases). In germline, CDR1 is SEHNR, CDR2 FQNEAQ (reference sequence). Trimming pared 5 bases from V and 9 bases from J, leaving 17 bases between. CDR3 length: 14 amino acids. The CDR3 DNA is TGTGCCAGCAGCCAAGACAGGATCGCCGGTGAGCAGTTCTTC. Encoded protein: CASSQDRIAGEQFF.

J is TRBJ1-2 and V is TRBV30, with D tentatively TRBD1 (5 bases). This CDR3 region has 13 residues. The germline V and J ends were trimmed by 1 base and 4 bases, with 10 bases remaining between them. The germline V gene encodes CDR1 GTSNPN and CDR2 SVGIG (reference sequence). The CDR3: CAWSAQGSYGYTF. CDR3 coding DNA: TGTGCCTGGAGTGCTCAGGGTTCCTATGGCTACACCTTC.

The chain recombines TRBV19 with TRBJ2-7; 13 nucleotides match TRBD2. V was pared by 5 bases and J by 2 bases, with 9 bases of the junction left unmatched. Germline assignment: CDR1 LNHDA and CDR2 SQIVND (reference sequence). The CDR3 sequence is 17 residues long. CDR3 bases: TGTGCCAGTAGTTCGAAGACTAGCGGGAGGTCGGCCTACGAGCAGTACTTC. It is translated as CASSSKTSGRSAYEQYF.

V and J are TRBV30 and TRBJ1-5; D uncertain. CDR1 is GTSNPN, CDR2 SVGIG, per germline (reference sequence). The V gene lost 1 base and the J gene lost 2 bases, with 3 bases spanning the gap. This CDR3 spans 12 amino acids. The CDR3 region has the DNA TGTGCCTGGAGTGCTGGCAATCAGCCCCAGCATTTT. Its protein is CAWSAGNQPQHF.

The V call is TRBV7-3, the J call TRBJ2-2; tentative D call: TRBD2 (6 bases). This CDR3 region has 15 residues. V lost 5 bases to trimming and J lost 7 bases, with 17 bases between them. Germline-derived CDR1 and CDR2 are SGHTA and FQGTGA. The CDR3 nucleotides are TGTGCCAGCAGCCGAACCGGGACTTCAAACGGGGAGCTGTTTTTT. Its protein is CASSRTGTSNGELFF.

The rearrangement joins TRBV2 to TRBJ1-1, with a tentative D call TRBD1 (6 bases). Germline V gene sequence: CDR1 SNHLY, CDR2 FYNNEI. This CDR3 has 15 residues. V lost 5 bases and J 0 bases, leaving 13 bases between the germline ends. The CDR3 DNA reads TGTGCCAGCAGTCCCCAGGGGTCCATGAACACTGAAGCTTTCTTT. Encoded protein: CASSPQGSMNTEAFF.

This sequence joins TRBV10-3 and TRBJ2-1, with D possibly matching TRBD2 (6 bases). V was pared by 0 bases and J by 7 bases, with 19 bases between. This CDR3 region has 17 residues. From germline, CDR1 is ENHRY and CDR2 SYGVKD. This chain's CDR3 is CAISESKGLQLGNEQFF. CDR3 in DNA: TGTGCCATCAGTGAGTCCAAGGGACTCCAACTGGGGAATGAGCAGTTCTTC.

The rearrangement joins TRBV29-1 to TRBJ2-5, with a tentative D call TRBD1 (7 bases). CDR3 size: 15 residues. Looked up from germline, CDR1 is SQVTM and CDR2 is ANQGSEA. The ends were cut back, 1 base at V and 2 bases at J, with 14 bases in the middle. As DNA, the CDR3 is TGCAGCGTTGAAGTGGCGGGACAGAATCAAGAGACCCAGTACTTC. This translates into CSVEVAGQNQETQYF.

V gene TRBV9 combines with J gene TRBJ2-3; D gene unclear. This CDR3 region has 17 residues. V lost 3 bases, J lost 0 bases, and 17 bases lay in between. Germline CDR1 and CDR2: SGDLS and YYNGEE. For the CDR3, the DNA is TGTGCCAGCAGCGCCGAACTTCGTGCGACTAGCACAGATACGCAGTATTTT. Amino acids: CASSAELRATSTDTQYF. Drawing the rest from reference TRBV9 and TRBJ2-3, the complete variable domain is DSGVTQTPKHLITATGQRVTLRCSPRSGDLSVYWYQQSLDQGLQFLIQYYNGEERAKGNILERFSAQQFPDLHSELNLSSLELGDSALYFCASSAELRATSTDTQYFGPGTRLTVL.

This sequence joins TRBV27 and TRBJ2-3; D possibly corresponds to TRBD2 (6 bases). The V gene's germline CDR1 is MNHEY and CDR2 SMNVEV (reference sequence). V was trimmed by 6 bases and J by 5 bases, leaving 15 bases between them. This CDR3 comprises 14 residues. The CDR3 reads CASSLGREVDTQYF. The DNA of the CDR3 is TGTGCCAGCAGCTTGGGCAGGGAGGTAGATACGCAGTATTTT.

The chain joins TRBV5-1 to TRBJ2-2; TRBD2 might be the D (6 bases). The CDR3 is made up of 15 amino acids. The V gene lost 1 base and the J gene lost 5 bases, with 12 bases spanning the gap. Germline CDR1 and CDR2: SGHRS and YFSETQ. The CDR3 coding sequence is TGCGCCAGCAGCTTGCCTTCAGGGAGGACCGGGGAGCTGTTTTTT. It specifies CASSLPSGRTGELFF.

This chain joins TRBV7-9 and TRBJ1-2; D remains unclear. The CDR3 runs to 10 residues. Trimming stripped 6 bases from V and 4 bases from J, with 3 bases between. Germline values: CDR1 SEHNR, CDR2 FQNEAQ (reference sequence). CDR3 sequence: CASSIYGYTF. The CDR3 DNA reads TGTGCCAGCAGTATCTATGGCTACACCTTC.

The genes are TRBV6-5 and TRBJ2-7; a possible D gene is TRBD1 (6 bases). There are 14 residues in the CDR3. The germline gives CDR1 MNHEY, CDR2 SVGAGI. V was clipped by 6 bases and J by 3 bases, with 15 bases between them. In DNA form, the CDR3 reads TGTGCCAGCAGGGAGCGGACAGAAAGCTACGAGCAGTACTTC. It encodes CASRERTESYEQYF.

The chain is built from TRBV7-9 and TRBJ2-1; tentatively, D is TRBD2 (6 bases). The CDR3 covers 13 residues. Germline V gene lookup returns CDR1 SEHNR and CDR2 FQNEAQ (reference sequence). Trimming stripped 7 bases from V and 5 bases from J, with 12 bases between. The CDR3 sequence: CASIRAGDNEQFF. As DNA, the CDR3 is TGTGCCAGCATCAGAGCGGGCGACAATGAGCAGTTCTTC.

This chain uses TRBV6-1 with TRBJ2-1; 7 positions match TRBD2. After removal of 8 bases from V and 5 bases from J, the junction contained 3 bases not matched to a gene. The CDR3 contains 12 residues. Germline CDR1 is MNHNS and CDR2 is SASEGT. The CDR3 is CASLAEDNEQFF. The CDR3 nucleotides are TGTGCCAGCCTAGCGGAAGACAATGAGCAGTTCTTC.

The CDR3 DNA reads TGCGCCAGCAGCCAAGACCCAGCGGGAGCATCCTACAATGAGCAGTTCTTC. Residues: CASSQDPAGASYNEQFF. The chain joins TRBV4-1 to TRBJ2-1; TRBD2 aligns across 8 bases. The CDR3 is 17 residues long. Germline CDR1 and CDR2: MGHRA and YSYEKL. V lost 0 bases to trimming and J lost 1 base; unmatched junction nucleotides: 5.

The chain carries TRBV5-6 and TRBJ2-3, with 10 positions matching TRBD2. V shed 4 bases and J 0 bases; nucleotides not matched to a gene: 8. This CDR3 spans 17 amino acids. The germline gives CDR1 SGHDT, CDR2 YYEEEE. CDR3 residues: CASSVTTTSGSTDTQYF. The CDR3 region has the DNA TGTGCCAGCAGCGTTACAACGACTAGCGGGAGCACAGATACGCAGTATTTT.

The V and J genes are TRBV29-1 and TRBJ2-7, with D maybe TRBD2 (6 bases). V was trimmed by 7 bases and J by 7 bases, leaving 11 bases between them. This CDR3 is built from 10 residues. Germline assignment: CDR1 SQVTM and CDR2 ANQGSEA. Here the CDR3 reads CSAGGQEQYF. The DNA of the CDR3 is TGCAGCGCCGGAGGGCAGGAGCAGTACTTC.

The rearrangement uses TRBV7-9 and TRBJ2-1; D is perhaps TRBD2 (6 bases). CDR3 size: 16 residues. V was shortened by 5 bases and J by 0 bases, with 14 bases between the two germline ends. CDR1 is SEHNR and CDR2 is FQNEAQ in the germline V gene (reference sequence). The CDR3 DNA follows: TGTGCCAGCAGCCAAAGCGGGCCTATCTCCTACAATGAGCAGTTCTTC. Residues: CASSQSGPISYNEQFF.